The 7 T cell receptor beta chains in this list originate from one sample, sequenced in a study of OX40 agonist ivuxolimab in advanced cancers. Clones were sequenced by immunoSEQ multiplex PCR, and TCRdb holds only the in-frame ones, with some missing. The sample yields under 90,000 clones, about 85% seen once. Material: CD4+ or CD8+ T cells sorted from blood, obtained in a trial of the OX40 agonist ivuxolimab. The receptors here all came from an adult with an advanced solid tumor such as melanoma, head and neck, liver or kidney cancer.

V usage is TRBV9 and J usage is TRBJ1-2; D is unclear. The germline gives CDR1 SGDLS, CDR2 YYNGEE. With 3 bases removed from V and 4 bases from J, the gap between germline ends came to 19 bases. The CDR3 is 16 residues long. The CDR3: CASSATPPTVAYGYTF. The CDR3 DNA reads TGTGCCAGCAGCGCCACCCCTCCAACAGTAGCCTATGGCTACACCTTC. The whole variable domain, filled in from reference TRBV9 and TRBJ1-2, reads DSGVTQTPKHLITATGQRVTLRCSPRSGDLSVYWYQQSLDQGLQFLIQYYNGEERAKGNILERFSAQQFPDLHSELNLSSLELGDSALYFCASSATPPTVAYGYTFGSGTRLTVV.

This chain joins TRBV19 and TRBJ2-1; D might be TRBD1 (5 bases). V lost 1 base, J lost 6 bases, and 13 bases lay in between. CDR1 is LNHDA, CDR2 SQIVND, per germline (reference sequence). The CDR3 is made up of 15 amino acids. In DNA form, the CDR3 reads TGTGCCAGTAGTATAGGAATCAGGGTAGGCAATGAGCAGTTCTTC. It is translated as CASSIGIRVGNEQFF.

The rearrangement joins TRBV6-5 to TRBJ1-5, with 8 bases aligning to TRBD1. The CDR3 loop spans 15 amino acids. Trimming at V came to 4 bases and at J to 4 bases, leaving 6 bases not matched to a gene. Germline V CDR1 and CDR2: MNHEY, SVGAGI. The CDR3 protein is CASSSGDRFNQPQHF. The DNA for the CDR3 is TGTGCCAGCAGTTCCGGGGACAGGTTTAATCAGCCCCAGCATTTT.

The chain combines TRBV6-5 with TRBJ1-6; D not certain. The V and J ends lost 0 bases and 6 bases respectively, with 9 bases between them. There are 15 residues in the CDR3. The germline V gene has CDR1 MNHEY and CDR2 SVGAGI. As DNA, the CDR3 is TGTGCCAGCAGTTACTCGATCCAGGTTAATTCACCCCTCCACTTT. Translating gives CASSYSIQVNSPLHF.

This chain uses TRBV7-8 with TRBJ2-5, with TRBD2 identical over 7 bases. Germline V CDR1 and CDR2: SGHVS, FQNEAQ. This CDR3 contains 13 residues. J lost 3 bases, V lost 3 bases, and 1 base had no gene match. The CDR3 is CASSLRGKETQYF. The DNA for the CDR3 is TGTGCCAGCAGCTTGCGGGGGAAAGAGACCCAGTACTTC. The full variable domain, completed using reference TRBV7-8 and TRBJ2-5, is GAGVSQSPRYKVAKRGQDVALRCDPISGHVSLFWYQQALGQGPEFLTYFQNEAQLDKSGLPSDRFFAERPEGSVSTLKIQRTQQEDSAVYLCASSLRGKETQYFGPGTRLLVL.

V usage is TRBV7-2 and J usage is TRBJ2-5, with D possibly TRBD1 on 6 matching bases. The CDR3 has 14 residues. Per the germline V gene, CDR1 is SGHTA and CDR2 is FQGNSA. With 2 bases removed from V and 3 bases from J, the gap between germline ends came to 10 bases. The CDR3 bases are TGTGCCAGCAGCTTAAGACAGGCCAAAGAGACCCAGTACTTC. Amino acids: CASSLRQAKETQYF. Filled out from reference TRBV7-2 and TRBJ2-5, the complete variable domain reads GAGVSQSPSNKVTEKGKDVELRCDPISGHTALYWYRQSLGQGLEFLIYFQGNSAPDKSGLPSDRFSAERTGGSVSTLTIQRTQQEDSAVYLCASSLRQAKETQYFGPGTRLLVL.

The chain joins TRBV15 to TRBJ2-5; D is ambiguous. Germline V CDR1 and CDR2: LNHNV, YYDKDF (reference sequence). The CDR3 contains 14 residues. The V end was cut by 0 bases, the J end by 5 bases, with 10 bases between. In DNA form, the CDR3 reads TGTGCCACCAGCAGAGAATTAACAGAGGAGACCCAGTACTTC. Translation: CATSRELTEETQYF.